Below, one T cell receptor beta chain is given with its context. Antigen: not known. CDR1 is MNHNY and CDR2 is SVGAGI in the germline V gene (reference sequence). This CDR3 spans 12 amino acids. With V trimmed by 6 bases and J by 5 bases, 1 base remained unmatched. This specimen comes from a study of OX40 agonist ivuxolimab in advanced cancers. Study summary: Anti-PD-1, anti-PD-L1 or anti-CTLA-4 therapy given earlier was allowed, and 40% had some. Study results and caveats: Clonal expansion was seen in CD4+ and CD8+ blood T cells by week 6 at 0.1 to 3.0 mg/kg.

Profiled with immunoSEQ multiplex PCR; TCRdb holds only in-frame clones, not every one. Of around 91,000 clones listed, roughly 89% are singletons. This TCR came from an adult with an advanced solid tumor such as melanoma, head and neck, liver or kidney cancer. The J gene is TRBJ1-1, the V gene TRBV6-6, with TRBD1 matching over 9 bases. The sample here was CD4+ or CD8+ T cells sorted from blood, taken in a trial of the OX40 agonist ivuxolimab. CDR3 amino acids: CASRDRGTEAFF. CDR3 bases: TGTGCCAGCAGGGACAGGGGTACTGAAGCTTTCTTT.